This TCR beta chain was sequenced in a study of blood T cell repertoires in COVID-19 (dated by TCRdb to 2018 to 2020). Some background on the complete study: Samples from collaborators originated in the United States, Italy and Spain and spanned both the acute and convalescent phases of COVID-19. The prospective study material was composed of cDNA or gDNA derived from T cells, B-cell-depleted T cells, or PBMCs. The dataset comprised deeply sampled blood TCRbeta repertoires from subjects exposed to, actively infected with, or recovered from COVID-19. The repertoires were released in a freely available public database meant as a resource for research on the immune response to SARS-CoV-2. Samples were obtained from the ongoing ImmuneRACE study (first 160 participants) and from 1,254 subjects provided by 6 global collaborators. Sample metadata almost always included a de-identified subject ID, COVID-19 status, age in years and sex. HLA class I and class II types, where available, came from metadata supplied by the sample provider rather than from assay-based typing.

To note about this clone: The antigen it binds to is not known. Within one base of it there is no much larger clone, and no base qualities were kept.

The immunoSEQ Assay, a bias-controlled multiplex PCR, was used to amplify TCRbeta CDR3 regions from genomic DNA. As for the authors' bioinformatics: Within the assay, amplification of reference gene primers was used to estimate how many nucleated cells each sample contained. To quantify the absolute abundance of each unique TCRbeta CDR3 rearrangement, sequence reads were collapsed and filtered. For each sample, productive Simpson clonality was calculated as the square root of Simpson's diversity index across productive rearrangements. Not all clones reach the TCRdb copy of this immuneACCESS table, which keeps in-frame sequences only. Checked studies attribute under half of the gap to unresolved V genes and leave the rest unexplained. V and J calls and clone size are copied from that table; D and trimming were computed from the DNA. A total of a few hundred thousand clones appear in this sample, about 90% of them only once. The top ten clonotypes cover 1.7% of the sample.

Participants in the prospective study were enrolled through a virtual design, were aged roughly 18 to 100 years, and lived in approximately 25 United States geographic areas. Cohort assignment in the prospective study relied on participant-reported clinical history from a screening survey and a study questionnaire. ImmuneRACE Cohort 3 recovered participants were defined by two consecutive negative NP/OP PCR tests, healthcare professional clearance, or symptom resolution. In the prospective study, mobile phlebotomists collected whole blood, serum and a nasopharyngeal or oropharyngeal swab from each participant. Prospective study participants could optionally give additional blood draws and questionnaires over an approximately two-month period. Prospective study blood samples were shipped either frozen or at room temperature before DNA extraction. Study-wide findings and limitations: The quantity of clinical and demographic metadata differed by source and by participant and was supplied without curation.

Input material: PBMCs or T cells enriched from blood (not recorded which). This TCR was sampled from a woman in her 30s who had recovered from COVID-19.

The sequenced DNA is TGTGCCAGAAGCACATTGATGGGCGAGGCTTTCTTT. Translated, it gives CARSTLMGEAFF. The V gene is TRBV5-3 and the J gene is TRBJ1-1, with the D gene not confidently named. TRBV5-3 is an ORF, with its function uncertain. Relative to germline, V is 4 bases shorter and J is 11 bases shorter, with 15 bases between their ends. Inclusive of the bounding cysteine and phenylalanine, the CDR3 is 12 residues long. Here the CDR3 DNA is all that survives: 36 bases in frame from base 1.